Below, 18 T cell receptor beta chains from the same sample are listed, as sequenced in a study of shared clonotypes between healthy human individuals (TCRdb year 2020). The library was made by the immunoSEQ multiplex PCR assay. Sourced from immuneACCESS, this table was stored by TCRdb with only in-frame sequences that have V and J called. A share of the clones is absent; for the studies checked, an unresolved V gene accounts for under half, and the remainder has no known explanation. A total of fewer than 650,000 clones appear in this sample, 70% to 80% of them only once. Jointly, the top ten make up 13% of the sample. Sequenced material: PBMCs. The receptors come from a woman between 35 and 50 years old in good health. Some clones in this sample may be carry-over from other donors' samples.

The DNA of the CDR3 is TGTGCCGTCCTGAGGACTAGCGGGATACCTGAGCAGTTCTTC. Protein: CAVLRTSGIPEQFF. This chain uses TRBV10-3 with TRBJ2-1; 12 nucleotides line up with TRBD2. CDR1 and CDR2 (germline): ENHRY, SYGVKD. V was pared by 11 bases and J by 9 bases, with 11 bases of the junction left unmatched. This CDR3 comprises 14 residues.

A word on this clone: With a far larger clone one base away, a read error is the likely cause. The rearrangement uses TRBV4-1 and TRBJ2-7, with D uncertain. The V end was cut by 1 base, the J end by 5 bases, with 9 bases between. The CDR3 covers 13 residues. CDR1 MGHRA and CDR2 YSYEKL come from the germline V gene. This CDR3 is CASSQVGGHEQYF. Here the CDR3 DNA reads TGCGCCAGCAGCCAAGTAGGTGGCCACGAGCAGTACTTC.

This clone was counted only a few times. The J gene is TRBJ2-3, the V gene TRBV5-8; D is ambiguous. This CDR3 region has 15 residues. Germline V lookup: CDR1 SGHTS, CDR2 YDEGEE. Trimming removed 1 base at V and 1 base at J, with 10 bases between. The CDR3 is CASSLLGRGTDTQYF. In DNA, the CDR3 is TGTGCCAGCAGCTTGCTGGGAAGAGGCACAGATACGCAGTATTTT.

The rearrangement joins TRBV28 to TRBJ2-7; 9 nucleotides agree with TRBD1. The V segment lost 5 bases and the J segment 1 base; nucleotides outside the gene matches: 6. The CDR3 has 15 amino acids. Germline-derived CDR1 and CDR2 are MDHEN and SYDVKM. This chain's CDR3 is CASSPGQGLSYEQYF. The CDR3 DNA sequence: TGTGCCAGCAGTCCAGGACAGGGGCTATCCTACGAGCAGTACTTC. The full variable domain, completed using reference TRBV28 and TRBJ2-7, is DVKVTQSSRYLVKRTGEKVFLECVQDMDHENMFWYRQDPGLGLRLIYFSYDVKMKEKGDIPEGYSVSREKKERFSLILESASTNQTSMYLCASSPGQGLSYEQYFGPGTRLTVT.

The chain combines TRBV2 with TRBJ1-5; D is unclear. Germline lookup yields CDR1 SNHLY and CDR2 FYNNEI. V dropped 3 bases and J dropped 0 bases, with 9 bases sitting between them. The CDR3 loop spans 15 amino acids. The CDR3 protein is CASSETYNSNQPQHF. CDR3 sequence (DNA): TGTGCCAGCAGTGAGACGTACAATAGCAATCAGCCCCAGCATTTT.

The chain uses TRBV30 and TRBJ1-2; D is unclear. This CDR3 has 12 amino acids. Germline CDR1 and CDR2: GTSNPN and SVGIG (reference sequence). V lost 2 bases and J lost 8, with 12 bases in between. The CDR3 region has the DNA TGTGCCTGGAGTAGGAGGGCGGGCGGCTACACCTTC. This gives the protein CAWSRRAGGYTF. Full variable domain (rest looked up from reference TRBV30 and TRBJ1-2): SQTIHQWPATLVQPVGSPLSLECTVEGTSNPNLYWYRQAAGRGLQLLFYSVGIGQISSEVPQNLSASRPQDRQFILSSKKLLLSDSGFYLCAWSRRAGGYTFGSGTRLTVV.

The gene calls are TRBV7-2 and TRBJ2-1; maybe TRBD2 (6 bases). This CDR3 comprises 13 residues. The V gene lost 5 bases and the J gene lost 12 bases, with 17 bases spanning the gap. Germline V CDR1 and CDR2: SGHTA, FQGNSA. The CDR3 here is CASSLVAGRGQFF. The DNA of the CDR3 is TGTGCCAGCAGCCTAGTGGCGGGAAGGGGGCAGTTCTTC.

The chain uses TRBV7-9 and TRBJ1-1, with D possibly TRBD1 on 5 matching bases. Looked up from germline, CDR1 is SEHNR and CDR2 is FQNEAQ (reference sequence). V lost 2 bases and J lost 1, with 11 bases in between. This CDR3 has 15 amino acids. CDR3 loop: CASSLFGQGNTEAFF. The CDR3 nucleotides read TGTGCCAGCAGCTTATTTGGTCAGGGGAACACTGAAGCTTTCTTT.

This clone came up a few times. The chain recombines TRBV27 with TRBJ2-7; 12 bases match TRBD1. J gave up 3 bases and V 7 bases, and 7 bases lay outside the gene matches. The CDR3 covers 15 residues. Germline lookup yields CDR1 MNHEY and CDR2 SMNVEV (reference sequence). CDR3 sequence: CASTRGQGALYEQYF. CDR3 sequence (DNA): TGTGCCAGCACACGGGGACAGGGGGCTCTCTACGAGCAGTACTTC.

J is TRBJ2-5 and V is TRBV19, with D hard to call. CDR3 length equals 15 residues. The germline V gene encodes CDR1 LNHDA and CDR2 SQIVND (reference sequence). Deletions cut 1 base from V and 0 bases from J, with 9 bases between. The CDR3 here is CASSIAHGYQETQYF. The CDR3 DNA reads TGTGCCAGTAGTATAGCTCATGGGTACCAAGAGACCCAGTACTTC.

The genes are TRBV30 and TRBJ2-7; possibly TRBD1 for D (6 bases). Germline CDR1 GTSNPN, CDR2 SVGIG (reference sequence). Trimming stripped 5 bases from V and 2 bases from J, with 16 bases between. CDR3 length equals 14 residues. The CDR3 DNA sequence: TGTGCCTGGTCAACAGGGTTTGGGCCCTACGAGCAGTACTTC. Residues: CAWSTGFGPYEQYF.

This clone was observed a single time. The chain links TRBV5-1 to TRBJ2-7; 7 nucleotides line up with TRBD1. V dropped 0 bases and J dropped 3; count of bases not matched to a gene: 9. CDR1 is SGHRS, CDR2 YFSETQ, per germline. There are 16 residues in the CDR3. Here the CDR3 reads CASSLEGQLPVYEQYF. The CDR3 nucleotides are TGCGCCAGCAGCTTGGAGGGACAGTTGCCCGTCTACGAGCAGTACTTC.

About this clone itself: At one boundary the junction diverges from the germline segment, which might be a read error. J is TRBJ2-2 and V is TRBV19; D gene unclear. Germline loops: CDR1 LNHDA, CDR2 SQIVND (reference sequence). This CDR3 has 12 residues. CDR3 residues: CASSFNTGELFF. The CDR3 nucleotides read TGCGCTTCCAGCTTCAACACCGGGGAGCTGTTTTTT.

The rearrangement uses TRBV28 and TRBJ1-5; 7 positions agree with TRBD1. The trim removed 6 bases at V and 0 bases at J, leaving 2 bases unmatched. Per germline, CDR1 MDHEN and CDR2 SYDVKM. The CDR3 has 14 residues. The CDR3 loop is CASRRQGSNQPQHF. For the CDR3, the DNA is TGTGCCAGCAGACGACAGGGTAGCAATCAGCCCCAGCATTTT.

Points on this clone: A far larger clone is one nucleotide away, so this likely arose from a read error. The chain recombines TRBV6-5 with TRBJ2-7, with 7 bases fitting TRBD1. This CDR3 is 12 amino acids long. The junction had 1 base not matched to a gene; V was cut back by 5 bases and J by 3 bases. CDR1 is MNHEY and CDR2 is SVGAGI in the germline V gene. The chain's CDR3 is CASSRQGYEQYF. CDR3 bases: TGTGCCAGCAGTCGACAGGGCTACGAGCAGTACTTC.

The chain uses TRBV9 and TRBJ2-5; 7 bases are shared with TRBD2. The junction had 12 bases not matched to a gene; V was cut back by 5 bases and J by 5 bases. The V gene's germline CDR1 is SGDLS and CDR2 YYNGEE. This CDR3 is 15 amino acids long. The CDR3 spells CASSGSGRAFETQYF. In DNA form, the CDR3 reads TGTGCCAGCAGTGGTAGTGGGAGGGCCTTTGAGACCCAGTACTTC.

The genes are TRBV5-4 and TRBJ2-3; 9 nucleotides line up with TRBD1. Looked up from germline, CDR1 is SGHNT and CDR2 is YYREEE (reference sequence). The CDR3 runs 17 residues. V lost 4 bases, J lost 0 bases, and 9 bases stayed unmatched. The CDR3 DNA reads as TGTGCCAGCAGCCAAGGGACAGGGCATCCTAGCACAGATACGCAGTATTTT. Protein: CASSQGTGHPSTDTQYF. Supplemented by reference TRBV5-4 and TRBJ2-3, the full variable domain reads ETGVTQSPTHLIKTRGQQVTLRCSSQSGHNTVSWYQQALGQGPQFIFQYYREEENGRGNFPPRFSGLQFPNYSSELNVNALELDDSALYLCASSQGTGHPSTDTQYFGPGTRLTVL.

The chain carries TRBV5-1 and TRBJ2-3, with unresolved D. Deletions cut 0 bases from V and 2 bases from J, with 7 bases between. Germline V gene lookup returns CDR1 SGHRS and CDR2 YFSETQ. CDR3 length equals 14 residues. The CDR3 DNA reads TGCGCCAGCAGCTTGGAGGCGGACACAGATACGCAGTATTTT. Amino acid sequence: CASSLEADTDTQYF.